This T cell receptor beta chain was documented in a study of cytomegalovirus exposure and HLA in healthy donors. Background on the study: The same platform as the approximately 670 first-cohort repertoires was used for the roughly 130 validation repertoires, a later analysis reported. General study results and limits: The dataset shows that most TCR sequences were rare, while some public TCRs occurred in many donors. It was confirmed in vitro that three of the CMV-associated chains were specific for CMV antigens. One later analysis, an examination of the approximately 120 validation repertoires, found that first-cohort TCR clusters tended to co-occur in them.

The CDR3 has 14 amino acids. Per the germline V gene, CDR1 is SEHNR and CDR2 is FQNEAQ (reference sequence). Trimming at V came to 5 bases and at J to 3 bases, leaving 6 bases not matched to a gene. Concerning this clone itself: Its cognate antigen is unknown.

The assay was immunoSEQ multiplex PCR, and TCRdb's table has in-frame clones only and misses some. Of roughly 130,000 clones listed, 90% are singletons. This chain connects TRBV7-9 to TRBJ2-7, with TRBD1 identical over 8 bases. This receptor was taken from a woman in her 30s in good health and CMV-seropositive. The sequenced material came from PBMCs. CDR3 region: CASSPTGVLYEQYF. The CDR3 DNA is TGTGCCAGCAGCCCGACAGGGGTTCTCTACGAGCAGTACTTC.